This T cell receptor beta chain was recorded in a study of blood T cell repertoires in COVID-19. TCRdb keeps only in-frame clones here, not all; method: immunoSEQ multiplex PCR. This table holds over 200,000 clones, 85% to 90% found once. Trimming shortened V by 7 bases and J by 3 bases, and 12 bases separated the two germline ends. CDR3 length equals 13 residues. Germline lookup yields CDR1 MNHEY and CDR2 SVGAGI. This clonotype was obtained from a man between 18 and 35 years old who had recovered from COVID-19. This chain joins TRBV6-5 and TRBJ2-5, with D unclear. Sequencing was done on a sample of PBMCs or T cells enriched from blood (not recorded which). The CDR3 loop is CASTRNRKETQYF. The CDR3, as DNA: TGTGCCAGCACCCGGAACAGAAAAGAGACCCAGTACTTC.